A selection of T cell receptor beta chains follows, all from one sample in a study of siplizumab effects on memory and regulatory T cells. Sequenced by immunoSEQ multiplex PCR; TCRdb stores in-frame clones only, minus some. The repertoire holds tens of thousands of clones, with around 94% as singletons. Sequenced material: non-Treg CD4+ T cells sorted from blood. These receptors all stem from a human donor in good health. CDR3s leave out the opening cysteine and the closing phenylalanine or tryptophan. The D gene is left open where the match is weak.

j_call v_call d_call cdr3_aa
TRBJ1-3 TRBV5-1 - ASSLGPDGGFLGNTIY
TRBJ2-2 TRBV14 - ASSFTGWATGELF
TRBJ1-4 TRBV29-1 TRBD1 SVVGTGSEKLF
TRBJ1-4 TRBV6-1 TRBD1 ASRGRGTAEKLF
TRBJ2-7 TRBV19 TRBD1 ASSGTTGGSSEQY
TRBJ2-3 TRBV11-2 TRBD2 ASSLDLRVAGGRTDTQY
TRBJ2-1 TRBV5-4 - ASSAYTGTNEQF
TRBJ2-5 TRBV6-6 TRBD2 ASSETSGVETQY
TRBJ2-1 TRBV29-1 - SVSAFQLNEQF
TRBJ2-5 TRBV6-1 TRBD1 ASSDQHRGSETQY
TRBJ2-7 TRBV6-4 - ASSDQRPSPSYEQY
TRBJ1-1 TRBV5-4 TRBD1 ASSMTGGDTEAF
TRBJ1-1 TRBV30 - AWSGPPRHTGEAF
TRBJ1-5 TRBV27 - ASSPQGLRNQPQH
TRBJ1-3 TRBV11-3 - ARNRNSGNTIY
TRBJ1-2 TRBV30 - AWSVRRDYGYT
TRBJ1-3 TRBV30 TRBD1 AWSAQGAYTIY
TRBJ1-2 TRBV6-5 - ASRDSGGYT
- TRBV19 - ASSREHSYEQY
TRBJ1-5 TRBV9 TRBD1 ASSSWGQLDQPQH
TRBJ2-7 TRBV11-2 TRBD1 ASSPNRGQGEQY
TRBJ2-4 TRBV5-1 TRBD2 ASSLGITSGVAKNIQY
TRBJ1-2 TRBV5-1 - ASSLGSGPGYT
TRBJ2-1 TRBV4-2 - ASSQDRWNEQF
TRBJ2-7 TRBV13 TRBD1 ASRRSGQSYEQY
TRBJ2-1 TRBV7-9 TRBD1 ASSPQGAPYNEQF
TRBJ1-4 TRBV5-1 - ASSPWVDEKLF
TRBJ1-1 TRBV10-1 - ASSGEGNTEAF
TRBJ1-2 TRBV19 - ASSILRNYGYT
TRBJ1-2 TRBV7-2 - ASSLDRANYGYT
TRBJ1-1 TRBV28 - ASSFRGLAF
TRBJ2-7 TRBV12-2 - ASRSNTGTSGFYEQY
TRBJ1-5 TRBV30 - AWSSGQGVGNQPQH
TRBJ1-4 TRBV11-2 TRBD1 ASSFRTGANEKLF
TRBJ1-6 TRBV13 - ASSRERGDSPLH
TRBJ2-3 TRBV11-1 - ASSLNNLGDTQY
TRBJ2-7 TRBV11-3 TRBD1 ASSLDRDRPYEQY
TRBJ1-1 TRBV18 - ASSSGGDTEAF
TRBJ1-5 TRBV18 TRBD1 ASASAQLGVRTGDQPQH
TRBJ1-1 TRBV30 TRBD1 AWREGQGEAF
TRBJ1-5 TRBV21-1 - ASSNDHTLYPQH
TRBJ2-7 TRBV11-2 - ASSPLRGTYEQY
TRBJ2-5 TRBV5-1 - ASSLVRGSETQY
TRBJ1-2 TRBV11-2 - ASSSRTQAHYGYT
TRBJ1-2 TRBV30 TRBD1 AWSGGGGHTSNYGYT
TRBJ2-4 TRBV27 - ASRSILAKNIQY
TRBJ2-7 TRBV9 TRBD1 ASSPRTGIHEQY
TRBJ2-2 TRBV11-3 - ASSPGFTGELF
TRBJ2-4 TRBV18 - ASSPVDSSGIQY
TRBJ2-1 TRBV4-1 - ASSQEGRGYYNEQF
TRBJ2-5 TRBV7-2 - ASSLGYPRLPGETQY
TRBJ2-3 TRBV27 TRBD2 ASSSPYGTSGGYTQY
TRBJ2-2 TRBV6-1 - ASSEAYTGELF